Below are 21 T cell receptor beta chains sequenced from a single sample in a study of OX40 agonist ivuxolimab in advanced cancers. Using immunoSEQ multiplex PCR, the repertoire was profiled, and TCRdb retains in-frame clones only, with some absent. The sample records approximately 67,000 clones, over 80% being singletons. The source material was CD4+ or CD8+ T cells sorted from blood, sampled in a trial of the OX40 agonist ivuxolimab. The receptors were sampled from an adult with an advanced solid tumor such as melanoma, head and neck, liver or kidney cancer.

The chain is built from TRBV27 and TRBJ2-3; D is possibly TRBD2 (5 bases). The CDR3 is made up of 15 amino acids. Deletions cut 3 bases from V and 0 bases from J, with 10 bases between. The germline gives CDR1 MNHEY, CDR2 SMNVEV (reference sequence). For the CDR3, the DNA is TGTGCCAGCAGTTTTACCGGGGAAAGCACAGATACGCAGTATTTT. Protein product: CASSFTGESTDTQYF.

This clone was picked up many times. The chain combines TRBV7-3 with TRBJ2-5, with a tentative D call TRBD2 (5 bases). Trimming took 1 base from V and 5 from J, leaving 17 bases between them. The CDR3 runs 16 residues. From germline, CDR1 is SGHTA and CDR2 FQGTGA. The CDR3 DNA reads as TGTGCCAGCAGCTTAAGGGCTGGGAGACTTCGGGAGACCCAGTACTTC. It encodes CASSLRAGRLRETQYF.

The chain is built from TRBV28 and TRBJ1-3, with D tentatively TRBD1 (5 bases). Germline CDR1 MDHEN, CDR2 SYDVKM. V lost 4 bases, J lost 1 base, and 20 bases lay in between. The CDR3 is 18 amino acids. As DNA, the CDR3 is TGTGCCAGCAGTTCAAACCCGGGGACCTGGGGTTCTGGAAACACCATATATTTT. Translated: CASSSNPGTWGSGNTIYF.

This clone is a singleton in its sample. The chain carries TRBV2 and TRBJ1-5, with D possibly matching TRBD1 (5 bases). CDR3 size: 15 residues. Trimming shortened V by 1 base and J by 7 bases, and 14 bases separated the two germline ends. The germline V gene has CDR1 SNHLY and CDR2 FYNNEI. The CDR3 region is CASSEGGTFSQPQHF. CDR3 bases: TGTGCCAGCAGTGAAGGAGGGACCTTTAGCCAGCCCCAGCATTTT.

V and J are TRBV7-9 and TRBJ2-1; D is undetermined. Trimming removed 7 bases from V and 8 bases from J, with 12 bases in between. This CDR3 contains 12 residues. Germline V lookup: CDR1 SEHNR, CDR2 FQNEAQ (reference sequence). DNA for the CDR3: TGTGCCAGCAAGGACCTACTGCATGAGCAGTTCTTC. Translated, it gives CASKDLLHEQFF.

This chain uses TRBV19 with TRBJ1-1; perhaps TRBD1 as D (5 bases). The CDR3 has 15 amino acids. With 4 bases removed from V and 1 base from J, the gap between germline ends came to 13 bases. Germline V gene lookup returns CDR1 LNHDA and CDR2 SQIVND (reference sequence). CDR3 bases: TGTGCCAGTAGTAGGATTGTGGGACCGAACACTGAAGCTTTCTTT. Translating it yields CASSRIVGPNTEAFF.

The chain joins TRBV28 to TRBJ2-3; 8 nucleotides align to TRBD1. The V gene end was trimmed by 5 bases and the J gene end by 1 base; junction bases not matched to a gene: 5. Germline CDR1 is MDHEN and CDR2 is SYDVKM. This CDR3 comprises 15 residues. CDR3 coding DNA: TGTGCCAGCAGTCAACCGGGACAGGGCACAGATACGCAGTATTTT. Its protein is CASSQPGQGTDTQYF.

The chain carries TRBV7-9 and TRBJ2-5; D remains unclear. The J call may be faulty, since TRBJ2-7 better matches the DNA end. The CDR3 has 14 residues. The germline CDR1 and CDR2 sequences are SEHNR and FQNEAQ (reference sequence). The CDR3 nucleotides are TGTGCCAGCAGCTTAGTGGCCGGGCACTACGAGCAGTACTTC. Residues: CASSLVAGHYEQYF.

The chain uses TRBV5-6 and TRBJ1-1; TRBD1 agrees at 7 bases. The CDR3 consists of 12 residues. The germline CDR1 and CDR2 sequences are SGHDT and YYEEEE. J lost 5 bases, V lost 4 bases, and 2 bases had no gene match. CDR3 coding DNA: TGTGCCAGCAGCCTGGACAGGACTGAAGCTTTCTTT. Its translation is CASSLDRTEAFF.

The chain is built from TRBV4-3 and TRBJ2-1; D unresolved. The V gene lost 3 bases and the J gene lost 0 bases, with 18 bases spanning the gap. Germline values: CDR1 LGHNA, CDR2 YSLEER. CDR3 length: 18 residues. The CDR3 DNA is TGCGCCAGCAGCCACCTGGCCGGGTCTCAGAGCTCCTACAATGAGCAGTTCTTC. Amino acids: CASSHLAGSQSSYNEQFF.

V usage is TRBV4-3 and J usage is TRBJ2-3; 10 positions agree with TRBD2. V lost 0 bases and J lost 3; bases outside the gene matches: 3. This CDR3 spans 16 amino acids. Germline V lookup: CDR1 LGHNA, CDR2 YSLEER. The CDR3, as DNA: TGCGCCAGCAGCCAAGATTCTAGCGGGAGAACAGATACGCAGTATTTT. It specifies CASSQDSSGRTDTQYF.

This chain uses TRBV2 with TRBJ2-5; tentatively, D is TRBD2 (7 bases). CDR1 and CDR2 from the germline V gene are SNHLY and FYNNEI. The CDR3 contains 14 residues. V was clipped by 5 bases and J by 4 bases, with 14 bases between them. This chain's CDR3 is CASSFGGPGETQYF. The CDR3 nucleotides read TGTGCCAGCAGTTTCGGGGGGCCTGGAGAGACCCAGTACTTC.

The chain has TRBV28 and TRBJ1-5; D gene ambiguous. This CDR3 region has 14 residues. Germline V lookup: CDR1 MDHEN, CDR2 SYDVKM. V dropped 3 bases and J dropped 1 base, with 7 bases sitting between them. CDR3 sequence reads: CASSFGRSNQPQHF. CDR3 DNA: TGTGCCAGCAGTTTTGGGAGGAGCAATCAGCCCCAGCATTTT.

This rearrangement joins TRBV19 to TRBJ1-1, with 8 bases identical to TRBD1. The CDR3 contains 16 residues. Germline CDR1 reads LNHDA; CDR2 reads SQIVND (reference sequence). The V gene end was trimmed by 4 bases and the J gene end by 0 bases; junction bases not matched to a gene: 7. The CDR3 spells CASSNLGTGMNTEAFF. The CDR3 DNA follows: TGTGCCAGTAGTAATCTCGGGACAGGCATGAACACTGAAGCTTTCTTT. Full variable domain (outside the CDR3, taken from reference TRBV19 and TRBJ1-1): DGGITQSPKYLFRKEGQNVTLSCEQNLNHDAMYWYRQDPGQGLRLIYYSQIVNDFQKGDIAEGYSVSREKKESFPLTVTSAQKNPTAFYLCASSNLGTGMNTEAFFGQGTRLTVV.

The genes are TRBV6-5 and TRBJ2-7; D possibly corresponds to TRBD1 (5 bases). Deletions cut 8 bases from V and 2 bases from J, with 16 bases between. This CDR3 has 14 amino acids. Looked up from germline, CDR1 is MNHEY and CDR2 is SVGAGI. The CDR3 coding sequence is TGTGCCAGCGCCGTGGTAAAAGGGGCCTACGAGCAGTACTTC. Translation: CASAVVKGAYEQYF.

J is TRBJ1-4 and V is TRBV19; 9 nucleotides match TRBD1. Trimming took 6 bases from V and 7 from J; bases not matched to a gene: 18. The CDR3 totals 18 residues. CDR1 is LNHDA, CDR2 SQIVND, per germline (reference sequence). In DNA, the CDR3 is TGTGCCAGTAGCGGGGACCGGGACAGGGAACGATTCGGTGAAAAACTGTTTTTT. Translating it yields CASSGDRDRERFGEKLFF. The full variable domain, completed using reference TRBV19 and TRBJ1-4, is DGGITQSPKYLFRKEGQNVTLSCEQNLNHDAMYWYRQDPGQGLRLIYYSQIVNDFQKGDIAEGYSVSREKKESFPLTVTSAQKNPTAFYLCASSGDRDRERFGEKLFFGSGTQLSVL.

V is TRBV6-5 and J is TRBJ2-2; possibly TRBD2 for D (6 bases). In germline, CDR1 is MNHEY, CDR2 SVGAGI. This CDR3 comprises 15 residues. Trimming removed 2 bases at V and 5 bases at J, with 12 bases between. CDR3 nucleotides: TGTGCCAGCAGTTACGGACTACCGGGGACCGGGGAGCTGTTTTTT. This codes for CASSYGLPGTGELFF.

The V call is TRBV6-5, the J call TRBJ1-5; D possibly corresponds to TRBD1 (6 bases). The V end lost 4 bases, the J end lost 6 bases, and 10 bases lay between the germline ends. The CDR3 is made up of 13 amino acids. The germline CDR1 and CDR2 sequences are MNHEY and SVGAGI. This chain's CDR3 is CASSSGDRQPQHF. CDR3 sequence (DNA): TGTGCCAGCAGTTCAGGGGACCGTCAGCCCCAGCATTTT.

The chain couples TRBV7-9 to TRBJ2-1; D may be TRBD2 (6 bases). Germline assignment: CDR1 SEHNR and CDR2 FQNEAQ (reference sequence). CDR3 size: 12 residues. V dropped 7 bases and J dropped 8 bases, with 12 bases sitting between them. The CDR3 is CASTPGVDEQFF. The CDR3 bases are TGTGCCAGCACCCCGGGGGTCGATGAGCAGTTCTTC.

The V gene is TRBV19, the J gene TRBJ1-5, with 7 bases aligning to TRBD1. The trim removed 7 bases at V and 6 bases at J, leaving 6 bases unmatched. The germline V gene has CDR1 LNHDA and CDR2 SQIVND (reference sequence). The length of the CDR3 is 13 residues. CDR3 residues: CASNPGQSQPQHF. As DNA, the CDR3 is TGTGCCAGTAATCCGGGACAGTCTCAGCCCCAGCATTTT. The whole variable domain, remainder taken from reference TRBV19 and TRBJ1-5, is DGGITQSPKYLFRKEGQNVTLSCEQNLNHDAMYWYRQDPGQGLRLIYYSQIVNDFQKGDIAEGYSVSREKKESFPLTVTSAQKNPTAFYLCASNPGQSQPQHFGDGTRLSIL.

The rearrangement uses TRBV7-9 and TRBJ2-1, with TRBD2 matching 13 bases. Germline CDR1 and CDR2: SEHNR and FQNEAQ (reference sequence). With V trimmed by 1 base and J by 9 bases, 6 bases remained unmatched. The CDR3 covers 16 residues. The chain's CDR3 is CASSLGLLAGGPEQFF. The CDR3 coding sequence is TGTGCCAGCAGCTTAGGTCTACTAGCGGGAGGGCCTGAGCAGTTCTTC.